This TCR beta chain was identified during a study of shared clonotypes between healthy human individuals. Per the study methods: Without quality scores, immunoSEQ junctional reads could not be filtered like full-length reads. Libraries were prepared by immunoSEQ multiplex PCR; TCRdb keeps only in-frame clonotypes and omits some of them. Clone size and V and J calls were adopted from that table, with D and trimming inferred from the DNA. Of approximately 2,000,000 clones in the sample, 80% to 95% were seen once. V lost 0 bases, J lost 0 bases, and 9 bases lay in between. The CDR3 length is 15 residues. Germline values: CDR1 LGHNA, CDR2 YNFKEQ. Terminally differentiated effector memory CD45RA+ cells were left out of the naive CD8 fraction, which was CD45RO-negative and positively selected for CCR7. Each sample came from a Caucasian adult donor living in Nashville, Tennessee.

The clonotype was recovered from a man younger than 35 in good health. Some clones in this sample may be carry-over from other donors' samples. The rearrangement joins TRBV4-2 to TRBJ2-7; D is uncertain. The specimen sequenced was naive CD8+ T cells from PBMCs. The CDR3 nucleotides are TGTGCCAGCAGCCAAGAACTGGCAATCTCCTACGAGCAGTACTTC. Its protein is CASSQELAISYEQYF.